This note documents a single T cell receptor (beta chain) sequence. Per germline, CDR1 SGHVS and CDR2 FNYEAQ. This CDR3 is 15 amino acids long. The V gene end was trimmed by 1 base and the J gene end by 2 bases; junction bases not matched to a gene: 2. Using immunoSEQ multiplex PCR, the repertoire was profiled, and TCRdb retains in-frame clones only, with some absent. The profile covers hundreds of thousands of clones, with about 89% appearing a single time and approximately 3% taken by the ten largest. The Seattle patients, enrolled during active infection, were followed longitudinally. This sample was taken from a study of blood T cell repertoires in COVID-19.

The V call is TRBV7-6, the J call TRBJ2-5; 9 bases map to TRBD2. The specimen was peripheral blood. The TCR originated in a woman aged 30 to 39 with COVID-19, enrolled during active disease. CDR3 DNA sequence: TGTGCCAGCAGCTTAGTGGCGGGAGGGCAAGAGACCCAGTACTTC. It yields the protein CASSLVAGGQETQYF.